This passage covers 20 T cell receptor beta chains from one sample sequenced in a study of cytomegalovirus exposure and HLA in healthy donors. PCR used 60 Vbeta primers and 13 Jbeta primers. The assay was immunoSEQ multiplex PCR, and TCRdb's table has in-frame clones only and misses some. The profile covers 81,000 or so clones, with 65% to 75% appearing a single time and 4% to 5% taken by the ten largest. Sequencing was done on a sample of PBMCs. The receptor set was obtained from a man between 60 and 70 years old in good health and CMV-seronegative.

The chain joins TRBV7-3 to TRBJ2-1, with 9 bases lining up with TRBD2. The germline gives CDR1 SGHTA, CDR2 FQGTGA. The CDR3 covers 17 residues. Losses at the gene ends were 1 base for V and 6 bases for J; bases not matched to a gene: 10. The CDR3 reads CASSLRLAGNAGNEQFF. CDR3 nucleotides: TGTGCCAGCAGCTTAAGGCTAGCGGGGAACGCCGGCAATGAGCAGTTCTTC.

A word on this clone: The same CDR3 can be traced to other DNA sequences in this sample. This chain uses TRBV18 with TRBJ2-7; 11 bases line up with TRBD1. Germline CDR1 reads KGHSH; CDR2 reads LQKENI. V lost 3 bases, J lost 3 bases, and 1 base stayed unmatched. CDR3 length equals 14 residues. CDR3 sequence: CASSPGTGGYEQYF. As DNA, the CDR3 is TGTGCCAGCTCACCGGGGACAGGGGGCTACGAGCAGTACTTC. The variable domain in full, with the rest retrieved from reference TRBV18 and TRBJ2-7, is NAGVMQNPRHLVRRRGQEARLRCSPMKGHSHVYWYRQLPEEGLKFMVYLQKENIIDESGMPKERFSAEFPKEGPSILRIQQVVRGDSAAYFCASSPGTGGYEQYFGPGTRLTVT.

V gene TRBV9 combines with J gene TRBJ2-7, with TRBD1 identical over 10 bases. With V trimmed by 4 bases and J by 9 bases, 16 bases remained unmatched. CDR1 is SGDLS, CDR2 YYNGEE, per germline. The CDR3 is made up of 16 amino acids. The CDR3 loop reads CASSSGTGTGVSRQYF. The CDR3 coding sequence is TGTGCCAGCAGCTCAGGAACCGGGACAGGGGTTAGCCGGCAGTACTTC. The whole variable domain, filled in from reference TRBV9 and TRBJ2-7, reads DSGVTQTPKHLITATGQRVTLRCSPRSGDLSVYWYQQSLDQGLQFLIQYYNGEERAKGNILERFSAQQFPDLHSELNLSSLELGDSALYFCASSSGTGTGVSRQYFGPGTRLTVT.

V is TRBV12-5 and J is TRBJ2-1; 12 nucleotides align to TRBD1. The CDR3 sequence is 17 residues long. Germline V gives CDR1 LGHNT, CDR2 FRNRAP. With V trimmed by 0 bases and J by 9 bases, 9 bases remained unmatched. This CDR3 reads CASGLVRSGTGGTEQFF. The CDR3 DNA is TGTGCTAGTGGTTTGGTAAGGTCCGGGACAGGGGGCACTGAGCAGTTCTTC.

The CDR3 loop is CASSIKPETGGIGVTEAFF. In DNA form, the CDR3 reads TGTGCCAGCAGCATAAAACCCGAGACAGGGGGAATTGGGGTCACTGAAGCTTTCTTT. The chain couples TRBV21-1 to TRBJ1-1; TRBD1 is taken as the D call from the table, unchecked against the DNA. TRBV21-1 constitutes a pseudogene. This CDR3 region has 19 residues.

This chain connects TRBV6-1 to TRBJ1-4; 7 bases map to TRBD1. The length of the CDR3 is 13 residues. The V gene's germline CDR1 is MNHNS and CDR2 SASEGT. Unmatched junction bases numbered 4, after V lost 11 bases and J lost 1 base. The CDR3 DNA reads as TGTGCCGCCCCAGGGGGAACTAATGAAAAACTGTTTTTT. Its protein product is CAAPGGTNEKLFF.

The chain carries TRBV6-5 and TRBJ2-1, with 11 nucleotides matching TRBD2. Germline V gives CDR1 MNHEY, CDR2 SVGAGI. CDR3 length: 15 residues. J was trimmed by 8 bases and V by 6 bases; bases with no gene match: 9. CDR3 amino acids: CASSPNSGGADEQFF. In nucleotides, the CDR3 is TGTGCCAGCAGCCCAAATAGCGGGGGGGCTGATGAGCAGTTCTTC.

This clone was counted only a few times. The chain uses TRBV7-6 and TRBJ2-1, with 9 bases identical to TRBD2. Trimming took 11 bases from V and 10 from J; bases not matched to a gene: 6. The CDR3 is 11 amino acids. Germline V gives CDR1 SGHVS, CDR2 FNYEAQ. The CDR3 sequence is CAGGGAGEQFF. In DNA form, the CDR3 reads TGTGCCGGCGGGGGGGCGGGGGAGCAGTTCTTC.

There are a few counts of this clone. This sequence joins TRBV6-1 and TRBJ1-5; 8 bases match TRBD1. The germline CDR1 and CDR2 sequences are MNHNS and SASEGT. The CDR3 contains 14 residues. V was pared by 6 bases and J by 6 bases, with 7 bases of the junction left unmatched. CDR3: CASSSNRGTQPQHF. Here the CDR3 DNA reads TGTGCCAGCAGCTCCAACAGGGGGACTCAGCCCCAGCATTTT.

This clone was recorded a few times. The V gene is TRBV18, the J gene TRBJ2-7, with 7 bases identical to TRBD1. Germline V CDR1 and CDR2: KGHSH, LQKENI. CDR3 length: 15 amino acids. V trimming: 2 bases; J trimming: 2 bases; junction bases outside the gene matches: 6. The CDR3 sequence is CASSPGQGTAYEQYF. For the CDR3, the DNA is TGTGCCAGCTCACCAGGGCAGGGGACAGCCTACGAGCAGTACTTC. The full variable domain, in which reference TRBV18 and TRBJ2-7 provide the parts outside the CDR3, is NAGVMQNPRHLVRRRGQEARLRCSPMKGHSHVYWYRQLPEEGLKFMVYLQKENIIDESGMPKERFSAEFPKEGPSILRIQQVVRGDSAAYFCASSPGQGTAYEQYFGPGTRLTVT.

This chain joins TRBV30 and TRBJ2-1; D might be TRBD1 (6 bases). Germline loops: CDR1 GTSNPN, CDR2 SVGIG (reference sequence). CDR3 length: 14 amino acids. Between the trimmed V and J ends, which lost 0 bases and 6 bases, there was a span of 12 bases. The CDR3 DNA reads as TGTGCCTGGAGTGTAGGGACACGGGGCAATGAGCAGTTCTTC. It encodes CAWSVGTRGNEQFF. Supplemented by reference TRBV30 and TRBJ2-1, the full variable domain reads SQTIHQWPATLVQPVGSPLSLECTVEGTSNPNLYWYRQAAGRGLQLLFYSVGIGQISSEVPQNLSASRPQDRQFILSSKKLLLSDSGFYLCAWSVGTRGNEQFFGPGTRLTVL.

The chain combines TRBV5-1 with TRBJ2-1, with 11 bases lining up with TRBD2. This CDR3 is built from 15 residues. The ends lost 0 bases at V and 4 bases at J; junction bases unmatched: 0. Germline CDR1 reads SGHRS; CDR2 reads YFSETQ. The CDR3 sequence is CASSLVAGGYNEQFF. The CDR3 DNA is TGCGCCAGCAGCTTGGTAGCGGGGGGGTACAATGAGCAGTTCTTC.

V is TRBV7-3 and J is TRBJ2-1; D is undetermined. Looked up from germline, CDR1 is SGHTA and CDR2 is FQGTGA. Trimming removed 2 bases from V and 3 bases from J, with 5 bases in between. The CDR3 is 13 residues long. CDR3 amino acids: CASSLDNYNEQFF. The CDR3 DNA is TGTGCCAGCAGCTTAGACAACTACAATGAGCAGTTCTTC.

This sequence joins TRBV29-1 and TRBJ1-1; D may be TRBD1 (5 bases). The germline gives CDR1 SQVTM, CDR2 ANQGSEA. V gave up 4 bases and J gave up 0 bases, with 15 bases separating them. The CDR3 consists of 15 residues. The CDR3 DNA reads as TGCAGCGTTGCCTCCCCCGGGGGGGTGAACACTGAAGCTTTCTTT. It yields the protein CSVASPGGVNTEAFF.

This chain connects TRBV29-1 to TRBJ1-2; 7 bases fit TRBD1. The trim removed 6 bases at V and 4 bases at J, leaving 14 bases unmatched. CDR1 SQVTM and CDR2 ANQGSEA come from the germline V gene. The CDR3 sequence is 15 residues long. CDR3 residues: CSVTTQGELGYGYTF. Here the CDR3 DNA reads TGCAGCGTCACAACCCAGGGGGAACTTGGCTATGGCTACACCTTC.

The chain couples TRBV6-1 to TRBJ2-5; TRBD1 might be the D (5 bases). The tail of the sequence fits TRBJ2-7 better, so the J call may be wrong. Germline V gives CDR1 MNHNS, CDR2 SASEGT. The CDR3 is 13 residues long. For the CDR3, the DNA is TGTGCCAGCAGTGGCAGGGTGTCCTACGAGCAGTACTTC. It encodes CASSGRVSYEQYF.

The chain combines TRBV11-3 with TRBJ2-1; 9 bases agree with TRBD2. CDR1 SGHNT and CDR2 YENEEA come from the germline V gene. The junction had 3 bases not matched to a gene; V was cut back by 2 bases and J by 4 bases. CDR3 length: 15 amino acids. The CDR3 bases are TGTGCCAGCAGCTTAAGCGGGGGGCAGTACAATGAGCAGTTCTTC. Protein: CASSLSGGQYNEQFF. The complete variable domain, with remaining parts taken from reference TRBV11-3 and TRBJ2-1, reads EAGVVQSPRYKIIEKKQPVAFWCNPISGHNTLYWYLQNLGQGPELLIRYENEEAVDDSQLPKDRFSAERLKGVDSTLKIQPAELGDSAVYLCASSLSGGQYNEQFFGPGTRLTVL.

J is TRBJ2-1 and V is TRBV5-4; possibly TRBD1 for D (6 bases). V was clipped by 3 bases and J by 5 bases, with 12 bases between them. CDR1 and CDR2 from the germline V gene are SGHNT and YYREEE (reference sequence). The CDR3 spans 14 residues. CDR3 sequence: CASSYDRSHNEQFF. The CDR3 nucleotides are TGTGCCAGCAGCTACGACAGGAGTCACAATGAGCAGTTCTTC. The variable domain in full, completed from reference TRBV5-4 and TRBJ2-1, reads ETGVTQSPTHLIKTRGQQVTLRCSSQSGHNTVSWYQQALGQGPQFIFQYYREEENGRGNFPPRFSGLQFPNYSSELNVNALELDDSALYLCASSYDRSHNEQFFGPGTRLTVL.

This rearrangement joins TRBV30 to TRBJ2-7, with D perhaps TRBD2 (5 bases). V was shortened by 2 bases and J by 1 base, with 9 bases between the two germline ends. Germline V gives CDR1 GTSNPN, CDR2 SVGIG (reference sequence). This CDR3 has 13 residues. CDR3 coding DNA: TGTGCCTGGAGTTACGGGGATTCCTACGAGCAGTACTTC. This gives the protein CAWSYGDSYEQYF.

This clone was seen a handful of times. This chain connects TRBV19 to TRBJ1-1, with D maybe TRBD1 (6 bases). The V and J ends lost 5 bases and 5 bases respectively, with 18 bases between them. The CDR3 has 15 amino acids. CDR1 is LNHDA and CDR2 is SQIVND in the germline V gene (reference sequence). The CDR3 DNA follows: TGTGCCAGTAGTCCGTCGGCAGGGGTTGGTACTGAAGCTTTCTTT. It translates to CASSPSAGVGTEAFF.